This T cell receptor beta chain stems from a study of shared clonotypes between healthy human individuals. Overall study findings and caveats: Estimated richness values were generally larger in naive subsets than in memory subsets. Roughly 5% of naive CD4 clonotypes were shared across a few donors.

Comments on this clone: Its antigen is unidentified. Other DNA sequences from this sample encode an identical CDR3 as well.

Sequencing was performed with immunoSEQ multiplex PCR; in TCRdb, only in-frame clones are kept and a portion is missing. The repertoire consists of around 2.3 million clones, with nearly 97% occurring once and the leading ten covering roughly 0.13%. CDR1 and CDR2 from the germline V gene are KGHSH and LQKENI. This CDR3 has 15 residues. Trimming shortened V by 3 bases and J by 1 base, and 12 bases separated the two germline ends. V is TRBV18 and J is TRBJ1-1, with a weak D call TRBD1 (5 bases). The source material was naive CD4+ T cells sorted from blood. Subset meaning: CD45RA+ positively selected. The receptor's source is a man younger than 30 in good health. CDR3 sequence (DNA): TGTGCCAGCTCACCCCTCGGGGCCCCGAACACTGAAGCTTTCTTT. Encoded protein: CASSPLGAPNTEAFF.